This T cell receptor beta chain was recorded in a study of shared clonotypes between healthy human individuals. Study summary: The plates for each donor numbered three CD4 naive, three CD4 memory, two CD8 naive and one CD8 memory.

V was pared by 3 bases and J by 6 bases, with 8 bases between. Germline V gene data show CDR1 as SNHLY and CDR2 as FYNNEI. CDR3 size: 13 residues. Whole-study findings and limits: Represented diversity (both genetic and exposure-history) was limited by the small number of donors. What naive subsets generally showed was a larger estimated richness than memory subsets showed. Rarefaction revealed incomplete sorted-subset sequencing despite large depth.

Libraries were prepared by immunoSEQ multiplex PCR; TCRdb keeps only in-frame clonotypes and omits some of them. The data contain some 1.5 million clones, 95% to 99% of them singletons. Details on this clone: The target antigen is unknown.

The receptor was isolated from a man aged 25-40 years in good health. The chain carries TRBV2 and TRBJ2-2; the D is unclear. Sequencing was carried out using naive CD4+ T cells sorted from blood. Subset indicated: CD45RA+ positively selected. CDR3 in DNA: TGTGCCAGCAGTGATTGGCGCCCCGGGGAGCTGTTTTTT. Translating it yields CASSDWRPGELFF.